The next 15 T cell receptor beta chains were all read from a single sample in a study of blood T cell repertoires in COVID-19. The table came from immunoSEQ multiplex PCR; TCRdb's copy has only in-frame clones and leaves some out. The sample records approximately 350,000 clones, around nine tenths being singletons. Input material: peripheral blood. Receptor source: a young woman who had recovered from COVID-19.

This sequence joins TRBV5-1 and TRBJ2-1; 9 nucleotides match TRBD2. Germline CDR1 reads SGHRS; CDR2 reads YFSETQ. Unmatched junction bases numbered 8, after V lost 0 bases and J lost 7 bases. This CDR3 spans 16 amino acids. The CDR3 DNA reads as TGCGCCAGCAGCTTGGGTCTATCCGCGGGAGGGAATGAGCAGTTCTTC. The encoded protein is CASSLGLSAGGNEQFF.

This sequence joins TRBV11-2 and TRBJ2-1, with TRBD2 matching over 13 bases. V was clipped by 5 bases and J by 1 base; unmatched bases: 11. The CDR3 spans 19 residues. The germline gives CDR1 SGHAT, CDR2 FQNNGV. The CDR3 protein is CASSGGTSGKGTSYNEQFF. The CDR3 nucleotides read TGTGCCAGCAGCGGTGGGACTAGCGGGAAGGGGACGTCCTACAATGAGCAGTTCTTC.

This chain connects TRBV4-1 to TRBJ2-1; 9 bases are shared with TRBD1. Germline V CDR1 and CDR2: MGHRA, YSYEKL. The ends lost 4 bases at V and 2 bases at J; junction bases unmatched: 6. The CDR3 sequence is 16 residues long. The CDR3 region is CASSRGTGWAYNEQFF. CDR3 nucleotide sequence: TGCGCCAGCAGCCGGGGGACAGGGTGGGCCTACAATGAGCAGTTCTTC.

The chain couples TRBV6-5 to TRBJ2-7; TRBD2 might be the D (6 bases). The ends were cut back, 5 bases at V and 3 bases at J, with 14 bases in the middle. From germline, CDR1 is MNHEY and CDR2 SVGAGI. There are 14 residues in the CDR3. CDR3 nucleotides: TGTGCCAGCAGTCCGACTAGGTCGGGCTACGAGCAGTACGTC. Translation: CASSPTRSGYEQYV.

The rearrangement links TRBV9 to TRBJ1-1; 7 positions agree with TRBD1. Unmatched junction bases numbered 2, after V lost 3 bases and J lost 0 bases. The CDR3 consists of 14 residues. CDR1 is SGDLS and CDR2 is YYNGEE in the germline V gene. CDR3 protein: CASSGGTVNTEAFF. CDR3 nucleotides: TGTGCCAGCAGCGGTGGGACAGTGAACACTGAAGCTTTCTTT.

This chain joins TRBV7-9 and TRBJ1-1; D might be TRBD1 (6 bases). V lost 3 bases and J lost 6, with 14 bases in between. The CDR3 has 14 amino acids. Germline loops: CDR1 SEHNR, CDR2 FQNEAQ (reference sequence). The DNA of the CDR3 is TGTGCCAGCAGCTTCGACAGGAGTTTCGCTGAAGCTTTCTTT. Protein sequence: CASSFDRSFAEAFF. Full variable domain (remainder filled in from reference TRBV7-9 and TRBJ1-1): DTGVSQNPRHKITKRGQNVTFRCDPISEHNRLYWYRQTLGQGPEFLTYFQNEAQLEKSRLLSDRFSAERPKGSFSTLEIQRTEQGDSAMYLCASSFDRSFAEAFFGQGTRLTVV.

The table lists this clone with a count of one. The chain couples TRBV5-1 to TRBJ1-5; 8 bases line up with TRBD1. Germline CDR1 SGHRS, CDR2 YFSETQ. Trimming at V came to 0 bases and at J to 6 bases, leaving 5 bases not matched to a gene. This CDR3 contains 15 residues. This chain's CDR3 is CASSLAAGGSQPQHF. CDR3 bases: TGCGCCAGCAGCTTGGCCGCAGGGGGCAGTCAGCCCCAGCATTTT.

V and J are TRBV28 and TRBJ2-1, with 9 bases matching TRBD2. V lost 6 bases and J lost 5; bases outside the gene matches: 8. The CDR3 length is 15 residues. Germline CDR1 and CDR2: MDHEN and SYDVKM. CDR3 in amino acids: CASREVAGGNNEQFF. The CDR3 nucleotides read TGTGCCAGCAGAGAGGTTGCGGGAGGGAACAATGAGCAGTTCTTC.

This chain uses TRBV24-1 with TRBJ1-5, with a tentative D call TRBD1 (5 bases). Trimming removed 0 bases at V and 0 bases at J, with 8 bases between. CDR3 size: 16 residues. The germline V gene has CDR1 KGHDR and CDR2 SFDVKD. DNA of the CDR3: TGTGCCACCAGTGATTTGCGGGACTCTAGCAATCAGCCCCAGCATTTT. This translates into CATSDLRDSSNQPQHF.

J is TRBJ1-2 and V is TRBV5-4, with 7 positions matching TRBD1. The germline V gene encodes CDR1 SGHNT and CDR2 YYREEE (reference sequence). The ends lost 4 bases at V and 5 bases at J; junction bases unmatched: 17. This CDR3 has 17 residues. The chain's CDR3 is CASSTPSGQGVSYGYTF. The CDR3 bases are TGTGCCAGCAGCACACCATCGGGCCAGGGGGTCTCTTATGGCTACACCTTC.

The chain links TRBV12-3 or TRBV12-4 to TRBJ2-3, with D uncertain. CDR3 size: 12 residues. Trimming removed 6 bases from V and 4 bases from J, with 8 bases in between. Written as DNA, the CDR3 is TGTGCCAGCAGCCCAGCGTCAGATACGCAGTATTTT. This codes for CASSPASDTQYF.

V and J are TRBV2 and TRBJ2-1, with no clear D. The CDR3 consists of 16 residues. Germline lookup yields CDR1 SNHLY and CDR2 FYNNEI. V lost 2 bases, J lost 1 base, and 12 bases lay in between. CDR3 DNA: TGTGCCAGCAGTGAAACGTTCGTCGCGTCCTACAATGAGCAGTTCTTC. Its protein product is CASSETFVASYNEQFF. The variable domain in full, completed from reference TRBV2 and TRBJ2-1, reads EPEVTQTPSHQVTQMGQEVILRCVPISNHLYFYWYRQILGQKVEFLVSFYNNEISEKSEIFDDQFSVERPDGSNFTLKIRSTKLEDSAMYFCASSETFVASYNEQFFGPGTRLTVL.

This clone showed up just a few times. The chain links TRBV20-1 to TRBJ2-7; D perhaps matches TRBD1 (6 bases). Between the trimmed V and J ends, which lost 3 bases and 0 bases, there was a span of 15 bases. Germline values: CDR1 DFQATT, CDR2 SNEGSKA (reference sequence). The CDR3 is made up of 15 amino acids. The CDR3 protein is CSASPSQGPSYEQYV. The CDR3 bases are TGCAGTGCTAGTCCCTCACAGGGTCCCTCCTACGAGCAGTACGTC.

V and J are TRBV3-1 (or the pseudogene TRBV3-2) and TRBJ1-3; D call uncertain. The CDR3 runs to 14 residues. Germline CDR1 LGHDT, CDR2 YNNKEL (reference sequence). With 1 base removed from V and 7 bases from J, the gap between germline ends came to 11 bases. The DNA of the CDR3 is TGTGCCAGCAGCCAAGTGACGGCGGCTAACACCATATATTTT. As protein: CASSQVTAANTIYF.

The chain joins TRBV6-2 or TRBV6-3 to TRBJ1-5; D is unclear. From germline, CDR1 is MNHEY and CDR2 SVGEGT. CDR3 length equals 13 residues. Deletions cut 4 bases from V and 5 bases from J, with 9 bases between. In DNA form, the CDR3 reads TGTGCCAGCAGTTTCCTCCCCGATCAGCCCCAGCATTTT. Translation: CASSFLPDQPQHF.